This passage covers 20 T cell receptor beta chains from one sample sequenced in a study of vaccination and CD4 T cells after COVID-19 (dated 2022 in TCRdb). Interpreted using the paper, the treatment or condition label stands for: approximately 9-day PBMC culture with coronavirus spike peptide pools or control peptides (ViraFEST assay). The antigens these receptors bind are not known. Receptor amplification or capture employed PCR. TCRdb lists the instrument as Illumina iSeq 100. At the Johns Hopkins FTIC core, DNA from the cultured CD4+ T cells underwent TCR sequencing with the Oncomine TCR Beta short-read assay. TCRdb handled the public reads itself, with Q25 trimming in fastp and clone calling in MiXCR, and kept productive beta chains. Rows are unified per CDR3 protein, each entry keeping the most common DNA and genes. This sample holds 15,000 to 20,000 distinct CDR3 sequences; 50% to 75% were observed only once. Roughly 10% of the sample is held by the ten biggest clonotypes.

The sequencing sample was made of CD4+ T cells from blood, cultured in vitro. The receptors stem from a human donor who had recovered from COVID-19.

In this sample, this clonotype turned up a few times. Germline is not matched at one junction end, which may reflect a read error. The CDR3 spells CATSRDLTGLYYEQYF. Here the CDR3 DNA reads TGTGCCACCAGCAGAGATTTGACAGGCCTATACTACGAGCAGTACTTT. The chain couples TRBV15 to TRBJ2-7, with a possible D match to TRBD1 (6 bases). The germline CDR1 and CDR2 sequences are LNHNV and YYDKDF (reference sequence). The CDR3 has 16 amino acids. Based on the CDR3 plus reference TRBV15 and TRBJ2-7, the full variable domain is DAMVIQNPRYQVTQFGKPVTLSCSQTLNHNVMYWYQQKSSQAPKLLFHYYDKDFNNEADTPDNFQSRRPNTSFCFLDIRSPGLGDTAMYLCATSRDLTGLYYEQYFGPGTRLTVT.

The rearrangement uses TRBV24-1 and TRBJ2-4, with D possibly being TRBD1 (6 bases). V lost 5 bases and J lost 8, with 9 bases in between. The CDR3 covers 12 residues. Germline V gene sequence: CDR1 KGHDR, CDR2 SFDVKD. Here the CDR3 DNA reads TGTGCCACCAGTGGTACAGGGTACATTCAGTACTTC. This sequence encodes CATSGTGYIQYF.

This clonotype was counted between two and nine times. V and J are TRBV7-6 and TRBJ2-2; 7 bases map to TRBD1. The germline CDR1 and CDR2 sequences are SGHVS and FNYEAQ. With 4 bases clipped from V and 4 bases from J, the junction kept 6 bases outside the gene matches. The CDR3 sequence is 15 residues long. CDR3 nucleotide sequence: TGTGCCAGCAGCTCACAGGGGTCGGGCACCGGGGAGCTGTTTTTT. Encoded protein: CASSSQGSGTGELFF.

This chain links TRBV19 with TRBJ2-2; D is unresolved. V lost 3 bases to trimming and J lost 5 bases, with 10 bases between them. CDR1 is LNHDA, CDR2 SQIVND, per germline (reference sequence). This CDR3 comprises 14 residues. CDR3 residues: CASSISGFTGELFF. The CDR3 region has the DNA TGTGCCAGTAGTATTAGTGGTTTTACCGGGGAGCTGTTTTTT. Filled out from reference TRBV19 and TRBJ2-2, the complete variable domain reads DGGITQSPKYLFRKEGQNVTLSCEQNLNHDAMYWYRQDPGQGLRLIYYSQIVNDFQKGDIAEGYSVSREKKESFPLTVTSAQKNPTAFYLCASSISGFTGELFFGEGSRLTVL.

V and J are TRBV24-1 and TRBJ1-6; the D gene is possibly TRBD1 (5 bases). Trimming stripped 10 bases from V and 6 bases from J, with 18 bases between. The CDR3 contains 15 residues. Germline CDR1 and CDR2: KGHDR and SFDVKD. Written as DNA, the CDR3 is TGTGCCACAACGCCAGGGCGACGGGTTAATTCACCCCTCCACTTT. Protein product: CATTPGRRVNSPLHF.

This clonotype was counted once. The chain combines TRBV6-2 or TRBV6-3 with TRBJ1-2; tentative D call: TRBD1 (5 bases). Per germline, CDR1 MNHEY and CDR2 SVGEGT. The CDR3 is made up of 12 amino acids. Trimming shortened V by 2 bases and J by 7 bases, and 8 bases separated the two germline ends. The CDR3 DNA follows: TGTGCCAGCAGTTACGAGGGGTTTGGCTACACCTTC. Translation gives CASSYEGFGYTF.

This chain uses TRBV20-1 with TRBJ2-7, with 10 bases identical to TRBD2. V shed 3 bases, J shed 0 bases, and the junction held 5 bases outside the gene matches. CDR1 and CDR2 from the germline V gene are DFQATT and SNEGSKA (reference sequence). The CDR3 totals 15 residues. CDR3 nucleotide sequence: TGCAGTGCTAGGAGGGCTAGCGGGAGCTCCTACGAGCAGTACTTC. Its protein product is CSARRASGSSYEQYF.

The V call is TRBV7-8, the J call TRBJ1-3; D is possibly TRBD1 (5 bases). The CDR3 has 18 amino acids. Germline CDR1 reads SGHVS; CDR2 reads FQNEAQ. The V gene lost 5 bases and the J gene lost 1 base, with 21 bases spanning the gap. The CDR3 DNA reads as TGTGCCAGCAGCCCGAAGTGGGGCGGGTGGGGTTCTGGAAACACCATATATTTT. Translated, it gives CASSPKWGGWGSGNTIYF.

This chain connects TRBV5-4 to TRBJ2-2; D ambiguous. Trimming took 4 bases from V and 1 from J, leaving 14 bases between them. Germline CDR1 is SGHNT and CDR2 is YYREEE (reference sequence). CDR3 length: 16 residues. In DNA form, the CDR3 reads TGTGCCAGCAGCCACCTCCGGGCAGGGAACACCGGGGAGCTGTTTTTT. Translating it yields CASSHLRAGNTGELFF.

The chain carries TRBV24-1 and TRBJ1-2, with D hard to call. CDR1 and CDR2 (germline): KGHDR, SFDVKD. With 6 bases removed from V and 4 bases from J, the gap between germline ends came to 5 bases. The CDR3 loop spans 11 amino acids. CDR3 bases: TGTGCCACCAGTAAGGGCTATGGCTACACCTTC. This sequence encodes CATSKGYGYTF.

This clonotype is a singleton in its sample. J is TRBJ2-1 and V is TRBV19; 15 bases align to TRBD2. Trimming took 8 bases from V and 7 from J; bases not matched to a gene: 3. This CDR3 is 14 amino acids long. From germline, CDR1 is LNHDA and CDR2 SQIVND (reference sequence). The CDR3 DNA is TGTGCCAGTGGACTAGCGGGAGGGCGTAATGAGCAGTTCTTC. Residues: CASGLAGGRNEQFF.

This clonotype was recorded a few times. The rearrangement joins TRBV23-1 to TRBJ1-1, with a possible D match to TRBD1 (6 bases). TRBV23-1 is filed as an ORF, its function uncertain. The ends were cut back, 4 bases at V and 1 base at J, with 13 bases in the middle. This CDR3 comprises 15 residues. This CDR3 is CASSRGAGSNTEAFF. The CDR3 DNA reads TGCGCCAGCAGTCGGGGGGCGGGGTCGAACACTGAAGCTTTCTTT.

V usage is TRBV7-9 and J usage is TRBJ1-2, with a tentative D call TRBD1 (5 bases). V gave up 0 bases and J gave up 6 bases, with 11 bases separating them. This CDR3 contains 14 residues. Per germline, CDR1 SEHNR and CDR2 FQNEAQ (reference sequence). The CDR3 spells CASSLAEGFHGYTF. CDR3 in DNA: TGTGCCAGCAGCTTAGCGGAGGGGTTCCATGGCTACACCTTC.

This clonotype was counted only a few times. This chain links TRBV6-1 with TRBJ1-5; no definite D call. Germline V lookup: CDR1 MNHNS, CDR2 SASEGT. This CDR3 is built from 12 residues. Trimming took off 2 bases at V and 5 bases at J, with 4 bases between the two ends. CDR3 sequence reads: CASSERDQPQHF. The CDR3 region has the DNA TGTGCCAGCAGTGAACGCGATCAGCCCCAGCATTTT.

The table lists this clonotype with a few counts. The rearrangement links TRBV6-1 to TRBJ2-3; D might be TRBD1 (6 bases). The CDR3 has 14 amino acids. Germline V CDR1 and CDR2: MNHNS, SASEGT. With 3 bases removed from V and 1 base from J, the gap between germline ends came to 8 bases. The CDR3 DNA follows: TGTGCCAGCAGTGAGGGGGCGGGCACAGATACGCAGTATTTT. Amino acid sequence: CASSEGAGTDTQYF.

This rearrangement joins TRBV5-1 to TRBJ2-5; 8 nucleotides agree with TRBD2. The CDR3 contains 15 residues. Per germline, CDR1 SGHRS and CDR2 YFSETQ. V dropped 0 bases and J dropped 3; count of bases not matched to a gene: 4. The CDR3, as DNA: TGCGCCAGCAGCTTGGGGGGTAGCGGGGAAGAGACCCAGTACTTC. It translates to CASSLGGSGEETQYF. The full variable domain, its missing parts supplied by reference TRBV5-1 and TRBJ2-5, is KAGVTQTPRYLIKTRGQQVTLSCSPISGHRSVSWYQQTPGQGLQFLFEYFSETQRNKGNFPGRFSGRQFSNSRSEMNVSTLELGDSALYLCASSLGGSGEETQYFGPGTRLLVL.

This sequence joins TRBV20-1 and TRBJ2-3; TRBD2 matches at 9 bases. J lost 1 base, V lost 6 bases, and 14 bases had no gene match. This CDR3 spans 17 amino acids. CDR1 and CDR2 (germline): DFQATT, SNEGSKA (reference sequence). The CDR3 is CSASSPGLAVCTDTQYF. CDR3 DNA: TGCAGTGCCAGCTCCCCGGGACTAGCAGTTTGCACAGATACGCAGTATTTT.

V and J are TRBV27 and TRBJ1-6; no firm D call. Trimming took off 6 bases at V and 10 bases at J, with 10 bases between the two ends. The CDR3 runs 12 residues. CDR1 is MNHEY, CDR2 SMNVEV, per germline (reference sequence). This CDR3 reads CASRFPGSPLHF. The DNA for the CDR3 is TGTGCCAGCAGATTCCCGGGCTCACCCCTCCACTTT.

The rearrangement uses TRBV30 and TRBJ1-2, with D possibly being TRBD1 (5 bases). Per germline, CDR1 GTSNPN and CDR2 SVGIG (reference sequence). The CDR3 runs 12 residues. Trimming cost V 3 bases and J 6 bases, with 11 bases left between them. The CDR3 sequence is CAWSADIHGYTF. The CDR3 nucleotides are TGTGCCTGGAGCGCGGACATCCATGGCTACACCTTC.

The V call is TRBV28, the J call TRBJ1-2; D is unclear. The CDR3 is 12 amino acids. Germline CDR1 is MDHEN and CDR2 is SYDVKM. V lost 3 bases to trimming and J lost 6 bases, with 8 bases between them. DNA of the CDR3: TGTGCCAGCAGTTTCAAGGGTCATGGCTACACCTTC. As protein: CASSFKGHGYTF.